The present entry profiles one T cell receptor (beta chain) with its context. The antigen remains unidentified. The time point: week 35, safety follow-up. Every vaccine dose comprised 300 ug of mutant IDH1 20-mer peptide plus topical imiquimod. Trimming left V 1 base short and J 1 base short, with 11 bases between. CDR1 is SGHRS and CDR2 is YFSETQ in the germline V gene. The CDR3 sequence is 15 residues long. The sample originates from a study of a mutant IDH1 vaccine in newly diagnosed glioma. Background on the study: The study held visit V12 at week 35 and visit V13 at week 47.

Using immunoSEQ multiplex PCR, the repertoire was profiled, and TCRdb retains in-frame clones only, with some absent. Among about 46,000 clones listed, approximately 92% were seen once. The chain recombines TRBV5-1 with TRBJ1-1; TRBD1 might be the D (6 bases). The origin of this receptor is a man aged 50-59 years with glioma. Material: PBMCs, obtained from a glioma patient whose treatment included an IDH1 peptide vaccine. The CDR3 sequence: CASSLQRGANTEAFF. The CDR3 coding sequence is TGCGCCAGCAGCTTGCAGCGGGGGGCGAACACTGAAGCTTTCTTT.